Following are 10 T cell receptor beta chains from one sample sequenced in a study of somatic mutations in cytotoxic T cells in rheumatoid arthritis. Sequencing used immunoSEQ multiplex PCR; TCRdb keeps in-frame clones, though not all of them. The table lists approximately 30,000 clones, 82% of them singletons, with 5.2% in the top ten. Sequencing was performed on CD8+ T cells sorted from blood. The source is a man aged 50-60 years in good health.

The chain employs TRBV6-5 and TRBJ1-2, with D perhaps matching TRBD1 (6 bases). The CDR3 runs 14 residues. Trimming left V 6 bases short and J 2 bases short, with 13 bases between. Germline V gene sequence: CDR1 MNHEY, CDR2 SVGAGI. The CDR3 bases are TGTGCCAGCAGCTTACAGGGTAGGAACTATGGCTACACCTTC. The encoded protein is CASSLQGRNYGYTF.

The rearrangement joins TRBV10-3 to TRBJ1-1; D uncertain. This CDR3 region has 12 residues. V lost 3 bases, J lost 2 bases, and 4 bases lay in between. Germline assignment: CDR1 ENHRY and CDR2 SYGVKD. This chain's CDR3 is CAISDINTEAFF. CDR3 in DNA: TGTGCCATCAGTGATATAAACACTGAAGCTTTCTTT.

This clone was seen a few times. V is TRBV4-1 and J is TRBJ2-7; TRBD2 is a possible D gene (5 bases). CDR1 MGHRA and CDR2 YSYEKL come from the germline V gene. CDR3 length: 13 amino acids. Trimming took off 5 bases at V and 3 bases at J, with 11 bases between the two ends. Here the CDR3 DNA reads TGCGCCAGCAGCTACCGGGAACTCTACGAGCAGTACTTC. Translated: CASSYRELYEQYF.

The chain links TRBV10-3 to TRBJ2-2; TRBD2 might be the D (5 bases). This CDR3 contains 15 residues. V shed 4 bases and J shed 1 base, with 10 bases lying between them. CDR1 is ENHRY and CDR2 is SYGVKD in the germline V gene. For the CDR3, the DNA is TGTGCCATCAGTGTGGTGGGAGTGAACACCGGGGAGCTGTTTTTT. This sequence encodes CAISVVGVNTGELFF.

The V and J genes are TRBV11-3 and TRBJ2-1, with 8 bases identical to TRBD1. V was pared by 4 bases and J by 8 bases, with 7 bases of the junction left unmatched. The CDR3 is 14 amino acids. Germline CDR1 reads SGHNT; CDR2 reads YENEEA. This CDR3 is CASSSRSGGHEQFF. The CDR3 DNA is TGTGCCAGCAGCTCAAGGTCAGGGGGCCATGAGCAGTTCTTC. Based on the CDR3 plus reference TRBV11-3 and TRBJ2-1, the full variable domain is EAGVVQSPRYKIIEKKQPVAFWCNPISGHNTLYWYLQNLGQGPELLIRYENEEAVDDSQLPKDRFSAERLKGVDSTLKIQPAELGDSAVYLCASSSRSGGHEQFFGPGTRLTVL.

The chain employs TRBV2 and TRBJ2-7; perhaps TRBD1 as D (6 bases). CDR3 length equals 13 residues. Germline V CDR1 and CDR2: SNHLY, FYNNEI. The V and J ends lost 6 bases and 5 bases respectively, with 14 bases between them. CDR3 in DNA: TGTGCCAGCAGCGACACAGAGGGGGACGAGCAGTACTTC. This gives the protein CASSDTEGDEQYF.

This chain uses TRBV9 with TRBJ1-3; D is perhaps TRBD1 (6 bases). CDR3 length equals 15 residues. Between the trimmed V and J ends, which lost 1 base and 3 bases, there was a span of 11 bases. Per germline, CDR1 SGDLS and CDR2 YYNGEE. CDR3 nucleotides: TGTGCCAGCAGCGTAATGGGGGGCAGTGGAAACACCATATATTTT. Residues: CASSVMGGSGNTIYF.

The J gene is TRBJ1-2, the V gene TRBV11-2; no definite D call. Trimming took off 0 bases at V and 2 bases at J, with 10 bases between the two ends. Germline V gene sequence: CDR1 SGHAT, CDR2 FQNNGV. CDR3 size: 15 residues. As DNA, the CDR3 is TGTGCCAGCAGCTTAGATTTGGGAATGAACTATGGCTACACCTTC. It translates to CASSLDLGMNYGYTF. Complete variable domain (other parts from reference TRBV11-2 and TRBJ1-2): EAGVAQSPRYKIIEKRQSVAFWCNPISGHATLYWYQQILGQGPKLLIQFQNNGVVDDSQLPKDRFSAERLKGVDSTLKIQPAKLEDSAVYLCASSLDLGMNYGYTFGSGTRLTVV.

V gene TRBV10-3 combines with J gene TRBJ2-7; possibly TRBD2 for D (6 bases). This CDR3 region has 18 residues. CDR1 is ENHRY, CDR2 SYGVKD, per germline. V gave up 4 bases and J gave up 3 bases, with 25 bases separating them. The CDR3 DNA follows: TGTGCCATCAGTGGGCAGGGCCCGGCGCGGGAAGCTATCTACGAGCAGTACTTC. This translates into CAISGQGPAREAIYEQYF.

This clone appeared once. This chain connects TRBV4-1 to TRBJ1-4; D is ambiguous. This CDR3 comprises 15 residues. The V and J ends lost 0 bases and 7 bases respectively, with 12 bases between them. CDR1 MGHRA and CDR2 YSYEKL come from the germline V gene. In nucleotides, the CDR3 is TGCGCCAGCAGCCAAGAGGCGAAGGTGGCTGAAAAACTGTTTTTT. The encoded protein is CASSQEAKVAEKLFF.